One sample yielded the 12 T cell receptor beta chains listed below, sequenced in a study of cytomegalovirus exposure and HLA in healthy donors. PCR employed 60 Vbeta and 13 Jbeta primers. Sequencing was performed with immunoSEQ multiplex PCR; in TCRdb, only in-frame clones are kept and a portion is missing. Among about 140,000 clones listed, just under 80% were seen once. Material for sequencing was PBMCs. The source is a man aged 25-45 years in good health and CMV-seronegative.

The chain combines TRBV5-4 with TRBJ2-1; TRBD2 agrees at 13 bases. Germline V gene lookup returns CDR1 SGHNT and CDR2 YYREEE (reference sequence). The CDR3 extends over 18 amino acids. With 5 bases clipped from V and 0 bases from J, the junction kept 8 bases outside the gene matches. The CDR3 sequence is CASSSGLAGPSSYNEQFF. CDR3 nucleotides: TGTGCCAGCAGTTCGGGACTAGCGGGACCTAGCTCCTACAATGAGCAGTTCTTC.

V is TRBV7-9 and J is TRBJ1-2, with 7 bases aligning to TRBD1. CDR3 length: 15 residues. Per the germline V gene, CDR1 is SEHNR and CDR2 is FQNEAQ (reference sequence). The junction had 9 bases not matched to a gene; V was cut back by 3 bases and J by 5 bases. CDR3 nucleotides: TGTGCCAGCAGCTTCCTCACGACAGGGACTTATGGCTACACCTTC. This codes for CASSFLTTGTYGYTF.

The rearrangement links TRBV29-1 to TRBJ2-7, with D possibly TRBD2 on 6 matching bases. Germline V gene sequence: CDR1 SQVTM, CDR2 ANQGSEA. The CDR3 extends over 17 amino acids. The germline V and J ends were trimmed by 7 bases and 1 base, with 26 bases remaining between them. The CDR3 coding sequence is TGCAGCGGTGCCCCGGCGGGGCACCCTCCGGAATCCTACGAGCAGTACTTC. Translated: CSGAPAGHPPESYEQYF.

The chain combines TRBV27 with TRBJ2-3; 12 bases are shared with TRBD2. V was pared by 2 bases and J by 7 bases, with 4 bases of the junction left unmatched. The germline CDR1 and CDR2 sequences are MNHEY and SMNVEV (reference sequence). There are 15 residues in the CDR3. For the CDR3, the DNA is TGTGCCAGCAGTTTAACGACTAGCGGGAGAAATACGCAGTATTTT. This gives the protein CASSLTTSGRNTQYF.

The chain has TRBV4-1 and TRBJ1-2, with 7 bases fitting TRBD1. This CDR3 has 16 amino acids. The germline gives CDR1 MGHRA, CDR2 YSYEKL. V was pared by 3 bases and J by 4 bases, with 11 bases of the junction left unmatched. CDR3 sequence (DNA): TGCGCCAGCAGCCAGGCTACCGGACAGGTGACCTATGGCTACACCTTC. It yields the protein CASSQATGQVTYGYTF.

The gene calls are TRBV10-2 and TRBJ2-1, with TRBD1 identical over 8 bases. Unmatched junction bases numbered 2, after V lost 5 bases and J lost 2 bases. The germline V gene has CDR1 WSHSY and CDR2 SAAADI. There are 14 residues in the CDR3. CDR3 sequence (DNA): TGCGCCAGCAGTAAGGACAGGGCCTACAATGAGCAGTTCTTC. Its protein is CASSKDRAYNEQFF.

The chain couples TRBV27 to TRBJ1-1, with D tentatively TRBD1 (6 bases). The CDR3 contains 12 residues. Germline V lookup: CDR1 MNHEY, CDR2 SMNVEV (reference sequence). Trimming cost V 5 bases and J 11 bases, with 15 bases left between them. The CDR3 reads CASSGTSRRAFF. The CDR3 DNA reads TGTGCCAGCAGTGGGACATCCCGAAGGGCTTTCTTT.

Only a few counts were recorded for this clone. The chain has TRBV5-1 and TRBJ2-1; 7 nucleotides align to TRBD2. V lost 4 bases, J lost 6 bases, and 13 bases stayed unmatched. This CDR3 comprises 16 residues. CDR1 SGHRS and CDR2 YFSETQ come from the germline V gene. Here the CDR3 reads CASSPEVAGDPNEQFF. The CDR3 DNA reads TGCGCCAGCAGCCCGGAGGTGGCGGGAGATCCCAATGAGCAGTTCTTC.

This clone was observed once. The chain is built from TRBV18 and TRBJ1-5, with TRBD1 matching over 7 bases. Germline CDR1 KGHSH, CDR2 LQKENI. The CDR3 is 13 amino acids. V gave up 9 bases and J gave up 3 bases; unmatched junction bases: 5. The CDR3 reads CASLQGINQPQHF. The CDR3 DNA reads as TGTGCCAGTTTACAGGGGATCAATCAGCCCCAGCATTTT.

The chain uses TRBV6-1 and TRBJ2-7, with TRBD1 as a possible D gene (5 bases). V was clipped by 2 bases and J by 9 bases, with 11 bases between them. This CDR3 spans 12 amino acids. Germline V CDR1 and CDR2: MNHNS, SASEGT. In DNA form, the CDR3 reads TGTGCCAGCAGTGAATTAGGGGCGGTGCAGTACTTC. This gives the protein CASSELGAVQYF.

The gene calls are TRBV6-5 and TRBJ2-1; D remains unclear. Trimming took 6 bases from V and 5 from J, leaving 8 bases between them. The CDR3 extends over 12 amino acids. Germline assignment: CDR1 MNHEY and CDR2 SVGAGI. CDR3 nucleotide sequence: TGTGCCAGCAGCGTTTTAGACAATGAGCAGTTCTTC. Translation: CASSVLDNEQFF.

CDR3 protein: CASSAVPTNEKLFF. CDR3 DNA: TGCGCCAGCAGCGCGGTGCCAACTAATGAAAAACTGTTTTTT. The chain combines TRBV5-1 with TRBJ1-4; D remains unclear. Per the germline V gene, CDR1 is SGHRS and CDR2 is YFSETQ. V was clipped by 4 bases and J by 0 bases, with 7 bases between them. This CDR3 is 14 amino acids long.